The rows below give T cell receptor beta chains drawn from one sample of a study of blood T cell repertoires in COVID-19. Only in-frame clones appear in the TCRdb table, and some are missing; sequencing was by immunoSEQ multiplex PCR. The sample yields approximately 170,000 clones, about 83% seen once. The sequenced sample consisted of peripheral blood. The source of these receptors is a young man with active or convalescent COVID-19. Both conserved end residues are part of each CDR3. The D gene is left open where the match is weak. Size is stated for part of the rows, as once, few or many counts, or as a class when the clone is expanded.

J: TRBJ1-1; size: NA; D: TRBD1; V: TRBV4-3; CDR3: CASSHLPAGGRNTEAFF; DNA: TGCGCCAGCAGCCACTTACCCGCAGGGGGAAGGAACACTGAAGCTTTCTTT
J: TRBJ2-7; size: once; D: TRBD1; V: TRBV29-1; CDR3: CSGLRGGQGVYEQYF; DNA: TGCAGCGGCCTCAGGGGGGGACAGGGTGTATACGAGCAGTACTTC
J: TRBJ1-1; size: NA; D: NA; V: TRBV3-1/TRBV3-2; CDR3: CASSQWGWDTEAFF; DNA: TGTGCCAGCAGCCAATGGGGCTGGGACACTGAAGCTTTCTTT
J: TRBJ1-1; size: NA; D: NA; V: TRBV7-8; CDR3: CASSLFPVAARVTEAFF; DNA: TGTGCCAGCAGCTTATTCCCGGTCGCAGCTAGAGTGACTGAAGCTTTCTTT
J: TRBJ1-2; size: few; D: NA; V: TRBV5-5; CDR3: CASNKGETYGYTF; DNA: TGTGCCAGCAATAAGGGGGAAACCTATGGCTACACCTTC
J: TRBJ2-1; size: NA; D: TRBD2; V: TRBV2; CDR3: CASRLAGGVPEQFF; DNA: TGTGCCAGCAGGCTAGCGGGAGGTGTCCCTGAGCAGTTCTTC
J: TRBJ1-5; size: NA; D: NA; V: TRBV5-4; CDR3: CASSLGGAGKLHQPQHF; DNA: TGTGCCAGCAGCTTGGGGGGTGCGGGGAAGCTACATCAGCCCCAGCATTTT
J: TRBJ1-1; size: once; D: NA; V: TRBV5-5; CDR3: CASSLSLGEEAEAFF; DNA: TGTGCCAGCAGCCTTTCACTAGGGGAGGAGGCTGAAGCTTTCTTT
J: TRBJ2-1; size: NA; D: NA; V: TRBV18; CDR3: CASSLGAEVYNEQFF; DNA: TGTGCCAGCTCACTCGGAGCGGAGGTTTACAATGAGCAGTTCTTC
J: TRBJ1-5; size: few; D: NA; V: TRBV24-1; CDR3: CATSDSWRGQPQHF; DNA: TGTGCCACCAGTGACTCCTGGCGGGGGCAGCCCCAGCATTTT
J: TRBJ2-3; size: NA; D: TRBD1; V: TRBV5-1; CDR3: CASSLPGTASTDTQYF; DNA: TGCGCCAGCAGCCTACCCGGGACAGCGAGCACAGATACGCAGTATTTT
J: TRBJ2-4; size: NA; D: NA; V: TRBV5-1; CDR3: CASSYTGRSQGIAKNIQYF; DNA: TGCGCCAGCAGCTATACAGGCCGATCCCAGGGCATAGCCAAAAACATTCAGTACTTC
J: TRBJ1-1; size: NA; D: TRBD1; V: TRBV7-3; CDR3: CASSFGTGAVAFF; DNA: TGTGCCAGCAGCTTTGGGACAGGGGCGGTAGCTTTCTTT
J: TRBJ1-1; size: NA; D: NA; V: TRBV28; CDR3: CASSRTGGEAFF; DNA: TGTGCCAGCAGCCGGACCGGAGGGGAAGCTTTCTTT
J: TRBJ1-4; size: few; D: TRBD1; V: TRBV4-1; CDR3: CASSQRRGQANEKLFF; DNA: TGCGCCAGCAGCCAACGTAGGGGGCAAGCTAATGAAAAACTGTTTTTT
J: TRBJ1-2; size: NA; D: NA; V: TRBV18; CDR3: CASSPDLIAANGYTF; DNA: TGTGCCAGCTCACCCGATCTGATAGCAGCAAATGGCTACACCTTC
J: TRBJ2-7; size: NA; D: NA; V: TRBV4-3; CDR3: CASSQGSTALTYEQYF; DNA: TGCGCCAGCAGCCAAGGGAGTACTGCTCTCACCTACGAGCAGTACTTC
J: TRBJ1-2; size: NA; D: TRBD1; V: TRBV6-5; CDR3: CASSLGGGYGYTF; DNA: TGTGCCAGCAGTTTAGGGGGCGGCTATGGCTACACCTTC
J: TRBJ1-3; size: NA; D: TRBD1; V: TRBV18; CDR3: CASSSDRGNTIYF; DNA: TGTGCCAGCTCATCGGACAGGGGAAACACCATATATTTT
J: TRBJ1-2; size: NA; D: TRBD1; V: TRBV10-2; CDR3: CASSRQGHGYTF; DNA: TGCGCCAGCAGTCGACAGGGTCATGGCTACACCTTC
J: TRBJ1-5; size: NA; D: NA; V: TRBV2; CDR3: CAVGEWGQGYQPQHF; DNA: TGTGCCGTCGGGGAGTGGGGGCAGGGCTATCAGCCCCAGCATTTT
J: TRBJ1-1; size: NA; D: NA; V: TRBV12-3/TRBV12-4; CDR3: CASSQTENTEAFF; DNA: TGTGCCAGCAGTCAGACAGAGAACACTGAAGCTTTCTTT
J: TRBJ1-2; size: NA; D: NA; V: TRBV3-1/TRBV3-2; CDR3: CASSQLGYIQGGGYTF; DNA: TGTGCCAGCAGCCAATTAGGGTATATTCAGGGCGGAGGCTACACCTTC
J: TRBJ1-1; size: NA; D: TRBD1; V: TRBV13; CDR3: CASSSHRGAAEAFF; DNA: TGTGCCAGCAGCTCCCACAGGGGGGCCGCTGAAGCTTTCTTT
J: TRBJ2-7; size: NA; D: NA; V: TRBV27; CDR3: CASSFQNLGDEQYF; DNA: TGTGCCAGCAGTTTCCAGAACCTCGGGGACGAGCAGTACTTC
J: TRBJ2-2; size: once; D: NA; V: TRBV24-1; CDR3: CAATGGWTGNTGELFF; DNA: TGTGCCGCCACGGGAGGGTGGACAGGCAACACCGGGGAGCTGTTTTTT
J: TRBJ2-3; size: NA; D: NA; V: TRBV5-8; CDR3: CASSPGHTSTDTQYF; DNA: TGTGCCAGCAGCCCGGGACACACAAGCACAGATACGCAGTATTTT
J: TRBJ1-1; size: NA; D: TRBD1; V: TRBV6-5; CDR3: CASRATGATEAFF; DNA: TGTGCCAGCAGGGCGACAGGGGCCACTGAAGCTTTCTTT
J: TRBJ1-5; size: NA; D: NA; V: TRBV7-8; CDR3: CASSLGLRGSSYSNQPQHF; DNA: TGTGCCAGCAGCTTAGGTCTTCGAGGATCTTCCTATAGCAATCAGCCCCAGCATTTT
J: TRBJ1-1; size: few; D: NA; V: TRBV25-1; CDR3: CASSGGPEAFF; DNA: TGTGCCAGCAGTGGGGGCCCTGAAGCTTTCTTT
J: TRBJ2-3; size: NA; D: NA; V: TRBV7-9; CDR3: CASSLLQTTDTQYF; DNA: TGTGCCAGCAGCTTACTACAGACCACAGATACGCAGTATTTT
J: TRBJ1-1; size: NA; D: NA; V: TRBV5-4; CDR3: CASSREENTEAFF; DNA: TGTGCCAGCAGCCGGGAAGAGAACACTGAAGCTTTCTTT
J: TRBJ1-6; size: few; D: NA; V: TRBV2; CDR3: CASSVGGSPLHF; DNA: TGTGCCAGCAGTGTAGGCGGATCACCCCTCCACTTT
J: TRBJ2-5; size: NA; D: NA; V: TRBV6-1; CDR3: CASSEFFDTAQETQYF; DNA: TGTGCCAGCAGTGAATTCTTCGACACCGCACAAGAGACCCAGTACTTC
J: TRBJ2-5; size: NA; D: TRBD2; V: TRBV30; CDR3: CAWSIAGGTETQYF; DNA: TGTGCCTGGAGTATAGCGGGAGGAACAGAGACCCAGTACTTC
J: TRBJ1-1; size: NA; D: TRBD1; V: TRBV18; CDR3: CASSPPGTGNTEAFF; DNA: TGTGCCAGCTCACCACCCGGGACAGGAAATACTGAAGCTTTCTTT
J: TRBJ1-1; size: NA; D: NA; V: TRBV7-2; CDR3: CASSLQENTEAFF; DNA: TGTGCCAGCAGCTTACAGGAGAACACTGAAGCTTTCTTT
J: TRBJ2-3; size: once; D: NA; V: TRBV28; CDR3: CASGGATDTQYF; DNA: TGTGCCAGCGGGGGGGCGACAGATACGCAGTATTTT
J: TRBJ1-5; size: NA; D: NA; V: TRBV27; CDR3: CASSRGGEWLQPQHF; DNA: TGTGCCAGCAGCCGGGGAGGGGAGTGGCTTCAGCCCCAGCATTTT
J: TRBJ1-1; size: NA; D: NA; V: TRBV4-2; CDR3: CASSHLDRNTEAFF; DNA: TGTGCCAGCAGCCACCTGGACAGGAACACTGAAGCTTTCTTT
J: TRBJ2-7; size: NA; D: TRBD1; V: TRBV6-2/TRBV6-3; CDR3: CASSTQGDEQYF; DNA: TGTGCCAGCAGTACTCAGGGGGACGAGCAGTACTTC
J: TRBJ1-5; size: NA; D: NA; V: TRBV7-2; CDR3: CASSLDRGYQPQHF; DNA: TGTGCCAGCAGCCTTGACCGAGGGTATCAGCCCCAGCATTTT
J: TRBJ1-3; size: NA; D: NA; V: TRBV7-8; CDR3: CASSLSLSGNTIYF; DNA: TGTGCCAGCAGCTTAAGCCTCTCTGGAAACACCATATATTTT
J: TRBJ1-5; size: NA; D: TRBD1; V: TRBV4-1; CDR3: CASSPYQGGQGNVQPQHF; DNA: TGCGCCAGCAGCCCCTACCAGGGAGGACAGGGGAATGTGCAGCCCCAGCATTTT
J: TRBJ2-5; size: NA; D: TRBD2; V: TRBV3-1/TRBV3-2; CDR3: CASSQGGGRAETQYF; DNA: TGTGCCAGCAGCCAAGGTGGCGGGAGGGCAGAGACCCAGTACTTC
J: TRBJ1-5; size: NA; D: NA; V: TRBV21-1; CDR3: CASSLREGADQPQHF; DNA: TGTGCCAGCAGCTTACGAGAGGGGGCGGATCAGCCCCAGCATTTT